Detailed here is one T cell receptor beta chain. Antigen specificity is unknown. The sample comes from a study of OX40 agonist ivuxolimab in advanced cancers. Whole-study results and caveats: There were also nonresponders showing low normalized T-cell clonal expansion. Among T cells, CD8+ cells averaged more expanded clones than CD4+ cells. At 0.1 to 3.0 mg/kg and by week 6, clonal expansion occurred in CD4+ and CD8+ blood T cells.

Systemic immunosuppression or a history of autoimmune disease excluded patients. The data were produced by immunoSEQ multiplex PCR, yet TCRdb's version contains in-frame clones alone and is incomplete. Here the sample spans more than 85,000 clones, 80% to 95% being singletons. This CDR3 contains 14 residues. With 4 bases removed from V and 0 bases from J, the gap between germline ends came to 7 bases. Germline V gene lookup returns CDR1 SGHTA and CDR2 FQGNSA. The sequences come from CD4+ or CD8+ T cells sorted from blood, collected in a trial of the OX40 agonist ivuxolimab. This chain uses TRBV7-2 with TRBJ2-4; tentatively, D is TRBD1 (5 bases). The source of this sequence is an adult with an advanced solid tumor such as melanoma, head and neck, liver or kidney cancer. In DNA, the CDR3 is TGTGCCAGCAGCTCAGACAGAGCCAAAAACATTCAGTACTTC. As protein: CASSSDRAKNIQYF. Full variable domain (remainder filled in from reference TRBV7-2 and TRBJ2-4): GAGVSQSPSNKVTEKGKDVELRCDPISGHTALYWYRQSLGQGLEFLIYFQGNSAPDKSGLPSDRFSAERTGGSVSTLTIQRTQQEDSAVYLCASSSDRAKNIQYFGAGTRLSVL.